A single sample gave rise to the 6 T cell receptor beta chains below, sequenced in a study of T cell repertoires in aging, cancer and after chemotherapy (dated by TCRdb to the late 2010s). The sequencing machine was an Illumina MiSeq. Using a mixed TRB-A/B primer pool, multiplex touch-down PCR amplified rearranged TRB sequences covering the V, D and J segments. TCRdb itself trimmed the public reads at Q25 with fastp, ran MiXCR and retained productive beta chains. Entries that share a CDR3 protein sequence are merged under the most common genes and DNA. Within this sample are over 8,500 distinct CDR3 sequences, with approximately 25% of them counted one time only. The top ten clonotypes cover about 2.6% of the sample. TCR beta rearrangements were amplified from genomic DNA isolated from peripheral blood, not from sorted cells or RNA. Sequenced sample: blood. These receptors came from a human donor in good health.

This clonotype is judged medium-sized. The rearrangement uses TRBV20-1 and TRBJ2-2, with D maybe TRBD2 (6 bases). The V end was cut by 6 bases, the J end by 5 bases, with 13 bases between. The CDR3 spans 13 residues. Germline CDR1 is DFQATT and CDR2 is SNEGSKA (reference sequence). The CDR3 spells CSAELEGTGELFF. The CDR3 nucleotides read TGCAGTGCCGAGCTGGAGGGAACCGGGGAGCTGTTTTTT.

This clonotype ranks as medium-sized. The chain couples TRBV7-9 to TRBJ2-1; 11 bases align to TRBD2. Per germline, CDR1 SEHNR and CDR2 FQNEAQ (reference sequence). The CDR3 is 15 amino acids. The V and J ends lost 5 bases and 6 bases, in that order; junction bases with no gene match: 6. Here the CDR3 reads CASSETSGSANEQFF. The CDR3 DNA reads TGTGCCAGCAGCGAAACTAGCGGGAGCGCCAATGAGCAGTTCTTC.

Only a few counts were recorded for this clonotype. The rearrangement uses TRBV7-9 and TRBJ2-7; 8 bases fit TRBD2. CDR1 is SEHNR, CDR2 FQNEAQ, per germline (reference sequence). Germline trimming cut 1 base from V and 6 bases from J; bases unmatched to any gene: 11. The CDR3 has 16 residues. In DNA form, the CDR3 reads TGTGCCAGCAGCTTAGTGTCCGGGACTAGAGGAGGCGAGCAGTACTTC. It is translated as CASSLVSGTRGGEQYF.

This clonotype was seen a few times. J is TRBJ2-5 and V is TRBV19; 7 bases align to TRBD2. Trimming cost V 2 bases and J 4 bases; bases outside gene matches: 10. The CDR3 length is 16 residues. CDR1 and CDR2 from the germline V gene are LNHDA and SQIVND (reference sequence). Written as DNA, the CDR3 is TGTGCCAGTAGTATATGGACTAGGTTGGACCCAGAGACCCAGTACTTC. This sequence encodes CASSIWTRLDPETQYF.

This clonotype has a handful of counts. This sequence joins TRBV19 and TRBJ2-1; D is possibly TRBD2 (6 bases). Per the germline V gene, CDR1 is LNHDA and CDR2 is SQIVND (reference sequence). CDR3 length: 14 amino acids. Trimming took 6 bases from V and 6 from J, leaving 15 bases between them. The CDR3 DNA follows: TGTGCCAGTAGAACCTCAAGGGAGGTCAATGAGCAGTTCTTC. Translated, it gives CASRTSREVNEQFF.

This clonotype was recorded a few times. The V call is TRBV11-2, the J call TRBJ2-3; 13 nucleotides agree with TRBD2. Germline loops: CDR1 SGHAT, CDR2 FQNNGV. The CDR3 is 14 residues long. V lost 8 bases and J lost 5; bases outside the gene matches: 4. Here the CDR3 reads CASGRLAGGDTQYF. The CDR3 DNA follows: TGTGCCAGCGGGCGACTAGCGGGAGGAGATACGCAGTATTTT.